These T cell receptor beta chains were read from a single sample in a study of blood T cell repertoires in COVID-19. Measured with immunoSEQ multiplex PCR; TCRdb has only the in-frame clones, and not every one. The sample includes 450,000 to 500,000 clones, 88% of them seen just once. The sequenced material came from PBMCs or T cells enriched from blood (not recorded which). Receptors originate from a woman aged 60 to 75 who had recovered from COVID-19. The CDR3 runs from the conserved cysteine through the conserved F or W. The D gene is left open where the match is weak. Some rows have no size entry. The others give once, few or many, or a class for an expanded clone.

clone_size,d_call,j_call,v_call,cdr3_nt,cdr3_aa
-,-,TRBJ1-2,TRBV25-1,TGTGCCAGCAGGGCAGGGAACCTCCCCTATGGCTACACCTTC,CASRAGNLPYGYTF
-,TRBD1,TRBJ2-1,TRBV28,TGTGCCAGCAGTCCAGGGGGCGCAGGTGGGAATGAGCAGTTCTTC,CASSPGGAGGNEQFF
-,-,TRBJ1-3,TRBV6-2/TRBV6-3,TGTGCCAGCAGTTACCATGCGGGCAGGGACACCTTTAACTCTGGAAACACCATATATTTT,CASSYHAGRDTFNSGNTIYF
-,-,TRBJ1-5,TRBV21-1,TGTGCCAGCAGCAAAGTATGCGGGGGCATCGTGCAGCCCCAGCATTTT,CASSKVCGGIVQPQHF
-,TRBD1,TRBJ1-2,TRBV12-3/TRBV12-4,TGTGCCAGCAGTTTGGAGGGGGCGGGAGGCTACACCTTC,CASSLEGAGGYTF
few,TRBD1,TRBJ1-6,TRBV5-1,TGCGCCAGCAGCTTGGGGGGACAGGGTCGTTCACCCCTCCACTTT,CASSLGGQGRSPLHF
-,-,TRBJ1-1,TRBV7-9,TGTGCCAGCAGCCCCCCGGGTCGGGGGGATGGGGCTGAAGCTTTCTTT,CASSPPGRGDGAEAFF
-,TRBD1,TRBJ2-5,TRBV2,TGTGCCAGCAGTGAAGCACAGGGGGTAGAGACCCAGTACTTC,CASSEAQGVETQYF
once,TRBD1,TRBJ2-5,TRBV6-5,TGTGCCAGCAGCGCGGACAGGGTCGAGACCCAGTACTTC,CASSADRVETQYF
-,TRBD2,TRBJ2-1,TRBV2,TGTGCCAGGCAGCGGGGGGGCGAGTTCTTC,CARQRGGEFF
once,-,TRBJ1-1,TRBV5-4,TGTGCCAGCAGCTTGCGTTCCGCGGAAAGAGCTTTCTTT,CASSLRSAERAFF
-,TRBD1,TRBJ1-2,TRBV5-1,TGCGCCAGCAGCTTGGAGACAGGGATCTCTGGCTACACCTTC,CASSLETGISGYTF
-,-,TRBJ1-1,TRBV5-6,TGTGCCAGCAGTTATGGGAGGGCCACTGAAGCTTTCTTT,CASSYGRATEAFF
-,-,TRBJ1-1,TRBV4-1,TGCGCCAGCAGCCTCCATGGCGGCGGAAATACTGAAGCTTTCTTT,CASSLHGGGNTEAFF
-,-,TRBJ2-6,TRBV2,TGTGCCAGCAGTGCCAGGGGAGGGGAAAGCTCTGGGGCCAACGTCCTGACTTTC,CASSARGGESSGANVLTF
-,-,TRBJ1-5,TRBV2,TGTGCCAGCAGTGAATGGCGGGGTGGCAATCAGCCCCAGCATTTT,CASSEWRGGNQPQHF
-,-,TRBJ2-7,TRBV24-1,TGTGCCACCAGTTACTCGGGATCCTACGAGCAGTACTTC,CATSYSGSYEQYF
once,-,TRBJ1-2,TRBV4-2,TGTGCCAGCAGCCAAGCGGAGACAGCACCCTATGGCTACACCTTC,CASSQAETAPYGYTF
-,TRBD2,TRBJ2-3,TRBV5-1,TGCGCCAGCAGCCGTAGCGGGGGCGAGGATACGCAGTATTTT,CASSRSGGEDTQYF
-,-,TRBJ2-5,TRBV19,TGTGCCAGTAGACACGGCCCGGGAGAGACCCAGTACTTC,CASRHGPGETQYF
-,-,TRBJ1-4,TRBV27,TGTGCCAGCAGTTTAATGGGAGTAGATGAAAAACTGTTTTTT,CASSLMGVDEKLFF
-,TRBD2,TRBJ2-3,TRBV2,TGTGCCAGCAGAGGGACTAGCGGGGGAAATACGCAGTATTTT,CASRGTSGGNTQYF
-,TRBD2,TRBJ2-1,TRBV5-4,TGTGCCAGCATGAGTTTCGGGGGGGCTAGCGGTGAGCAGTTCTTC,CASMSFGGASGEQFF
-,TRBD1,TRBJ2-7,TRBV11-2,TGTGCCAGCAGCTTAGACCTCCGACAGGGGAGCTCCTACGAGCAGTACTTC,CASSLDLRQGSSYEQYF
-,-,TRBJ1-1,TRBV25-1,TGTGCCAGCAGCTTGGGCCCCGCCGTAGCTTTCTTT,CASSLGPAVAFF
-,TRBD1,TRBJ1-6,TRBV7-8,TGTGCCAGCAGCTTCGGACAGGGGGGAGATTCACCCCTCCACTTT,CASSFGQGGDSPLHF
-,-,TRBJ2-7,TRBV20-1,TGCAGTGCGTCCACAGGTCGCGAGCAGTACTTC,CSASTGREQYF
-,TRBD2,TRBJ2-5,TRBV5-1,TGCGCCAGCAGCTTACTAATCCTAGCGGGGGGCCAAGAGACCCAGTACTTC,CASSLLILAGGQETQYF
-,TRBD1,TRBJ2-2,TRBV19,TGTGCCAGTAGTGTCGGGACAGGATCCACCGGGGAGCTGTTTTTT,CASSVGTGSTGELFF
-,-,TRBJ2-2,TRBV24-1,TGTGCCACCAGTGACTTTGAGCGGGACACCGGGGAGCTGTTTTTT,CATSDFERDTGELFF
-,-,TRBJ1-6,TRBV20-1,TGCAGTGCTAGTGTCGGGGTTTCACCCCTCCACTTT,CSASVGVSPLHF
-,-,TRBJ2-1,TRBV11-2,TGTGCCAGCAGCCCCAAGACTAGACCTGACGAGCAGTTCTTC,CASSPKTRPDEQFF
-,TRBD1,TRBJ2-1,TRBV29-1,TGCAGCTCCGGGACAGGGACCTCCTACAATGAGCAGTTCTTC,CSSGTGTSYNEQFF
-,TRBD1,TRBJ2-1,TRBV18,TGTGCCAGCTCACCTTACCGGGACAGCGAGCAGTTCTTC,CASSPYRDSEQFF
-,TRBD2,TRBJ2-7,TRBV11-3,TGTGCCAGCAGCTTTGGGAAAACCAGCGGGGGGTTCTCCTACGAGCAGTACTTC,CASSFGKTSGGFSYEQYF
-,-,TRBJ1-6,TRBV5-1,TGCGCCAGCAGCTTGGCAGCCCTAGTCAATTCACCCCTCCACTTT,CASSLAALVNSPLHF
once,-,TRBJ2-6,TRBV7-6,TGTGCCAGCAGCTCAGGTCGCTCTGGGGCCAACGTCCTGACTTTC,CASSSGRSGANVLTF
-,-,TRBJ1-2,TRBV11-3,TGTGCCAGCAGCTTAGGAGGGGGATATGGCTACACCTTC,CASSLGGGYGYTF
-,TRBD1,TRBJ2-1,TRBV2,TGTGCCAGCAGCCGGGACAGGGGAGAACTCAATGAGCAGTTCTTC,CASSRDRGELNEQFF
-,TRBD2,TRBJ2-7,TRBV3-1/TRBV3-2,TGTGCCAGCAGCCCGACTAGCGGGGGTTACGAGCAGTACTTC,CASSPTSGGYEQYF
-,-,TRBJ1-3,TRBV5-4,TGTGCCAGCAGCGTCACGATGGGAGGGAGAAACACCATATATTTT,CASSVTMGGRNTIYF
-,TRBD1,TRBJ2-7,TRBV11-2,TGTGCCAGCAGCTCACAGACAGGGGCGTGGCACGAGCAGTACTTC,CASSSQTGAWHEQYF
once,TRBD2,TRBJ2-1,TRBV7-2,TGTGCCAGCAGCCTGGGACTAGCGGGGGCCGGGAATGAGCAGTTCTTC,CASSLGLAGAGNEQFF
-,-,TRBJ1-3,TRBV30,TGTGCCTGGAGTGTACGGGGGGCCCGAGGCGGAAACACCATATATTTT,CAWSVRGARGGNTIYF
-,-,TRBJ2-1,TRBV21-1,TGTGCCAGCAGCAAAAGTAGACAGGTAACCTACAATGAGCAGTTCTTC,CASSKSRQVTYNEQFF
-,TRBD1,TRBJ1-6,TRBV5-5,TGTGCCAGCAGCCCATTCACCGGGACAGGGAAGGATTTTCCCCTCCACTTT,CASSPFTGTGKDFPLHF
once,TRBD1,TRBJ1-2,TRBV5-1,TGCGCCAGCAGCTGGGACAGGGTAGGAGGAGGCTATGGCTACACCTTC,CASSWDRVGGGYGYTF
-,TRBD2,TRBJ2-1,TRBV20-1,TGCAGTGCTAGTCCTCTTGGGGTAGCGGGCCCCTACAATGAGCAGTTCTTC,CSASPLGVAGPYNEQFF
-,TRBD1,TRBJ1-1,TRBV9,TGTGCCAGCAGCAGAGGCTTGACAGGGGTTAACACTGAAGCTTTCTTT,CASSRGLTGVNTEAFF
-,-,TRBJ1-4,TRBV3-1/TRBV3-2,TGTGCCAGCAGCCAAGACGTAGGGAGGAATGAAAAACTGTTTTTT,CASSQDVGRNEKLFF